A selection of T cell receptor beta chains follows, all from one sample in a study of graft-versus-host responses after intestinal transplantation. Their specific antigens are unknown. Using immunoSEQ multiplex PCR, the repertoire was profiled, and TCRdb retains in-frame clones only, with some absent. The table lists 81,000 or so clones, 80% to 95% of them singletons, with approximately 1% in the top ten. The specimen was unstimulated CD8+ T cells sorted from spleen or lymph node cells, collected before transplant. All receptors come from a human donor who was the organ donor for an intestinal transplant. Each CDR3 is given with its conserved first and last residue. Each record gives: V gene, D gene, J gene, clone size, CDR3 DNA, CDR3 protein. A D gene is named only where the DNA matches it firmly. Expanded clones are given a class, and other clones once, few, many or no size at all.

>TRBV12-5|.|TRBJ2-7|once
TGTGCTAGTGGTTTCGGGGGTGTGGGGCACGAGCAGTACTTC
CASGFGGVGHEQYF
>TRBV7-8|TRBD1|TRBJ1-2|once
TGTGCCAGCAGCGCGGACAGGGCTGTTAGTTTATCGGGCTACACCTTC
CASSADRAVSLSGYTF
>TRBV28|TRBD1|TRBJ1-2|.
TGTGCCAGCAGATCCATACCGGGACAGGGGTGGTATGGCTACACCTTC
CASRSIPGQGWYGYTF
>TRBV7-6|.|TRBJ2-2|.
TGTGCCAGCAGCTTAGAGCGGCTGAACACCGGGGAGCTGTTTTTT
CASSLERLNTGELFF
>TRBV19|TRBD1|TRBJ2-5|.
TGTGCCCCTAGGGGAGACAGGGTCAAAGAGACCCAGTACTTC
CAPRGDRVKETQYF
>TRBV13|TRBD1|TRBJ1-5|.
TGTGCCAGCAGCTCTACAGGGGTCCAGCCCCAGCATTTT
CASSSTGVQPQHF
>TRBV19|.|TRBJ2-7|.
TGTGCCAGTAGTACTGCGGCGTCCTACGAGCAGTACTTC
CASSTAASYEQYF
>TRBV29-1|.|TRBJ2-7|few
TGCAGCGTTGTCGGCTACGAGCAGTACTTC
CSVVGYEQYF
>TRBV5-6|.|TRBJ2-7|.
TGTGCCAGCAGCGGGACACCCCAGTCGGTTATATTC
CASSGTPQSVIF
>TRBV14|TRBD1|TRBJ1-2|.
TGTGCCAGCAGCGGCCAGGGGGCGTCCCTCGGGGGCTACACCTTC
CASSGQGASLGGYTF
>TRBV28|TRBD1|TRBJ1-2|.
TGTGCCAGCAGTTACGGACAGGGGGCTTATGGCTACACCTTC
CASSYGQGAYGYTF
>TRBV5-1|.|TRBJ1-1|.
TGCGCCAGCAGCTTCCAGGGCGGGGGGACTGAAGCTTTCTTT
CASSFQGGGTEAFF
>TRBV18|TRBD2|TRBJ2-5|.
TGTGCCAGCTCCGGACTAGCGGGAGATTCGGCCCAGTACTTC
CASSGLAGDSAQYF
>TRBV5-1|TRBD1|TRBJ1-1|.
TGCGCCAGCAGCTTGGGCCAACAGGGGCGAGAAGCTGAAGCTTTCTTT
CASSLGQQGREAEAFF
>TRBV9|TRBD1|TRBJ1-5|.
TGTGCCAGCAGCGCGGGACAGGGGGCCTATAGCAATCAGCCCCAGCATTTT
CASSAGQGAYSNQPQHF